A selection of T cell receptor beta chains follows, all from one sample in a study of cytomegalovirus exposure and HLA in healthy donors. The data were produced by immunoSEQ multiplex PCR, yet TCRdb's version contains in-frame clones alone and is incomplete. The top ten clones hold 0.7% to 0.95% of a sample with about 170,000 clones, more than 80% of them seen once. The specimen sequenced was PBMCs. The receptors originated from a woman aged 18-29 years in good health and CMV-seronegative. Each CDR3 is given with its conserved first and last residue. The D gene is left open where the match is weak. Rows may omit the clone size; those that give it use once, few, many or a size class.

TRBJ2-6,TRBD1,TRBV28,.,CASRPTGAGANVLTF,TGTGCCAGCAGGCCAACAGGGGCTGGGGCCAACGTCCTGACTTTC
TRBJ2-7,.,TRBV11-3,.,CASSSGRGFYEQYF,TGTGCCAGCAGCTCCGGCCGGGGGTTCTACGAGCAGTACTTC
TRBJ2-7,.,TRBV27,.,CASSRLYSSYEQYF,TGTGCCAGCAGTAGGCTATACAGCTCCTACGAGCAGTACTTC
TRBJ2-1,TRBD2,TRBV6-5,.,CASSWGLAGVNEQFF,TGTGCCAGCAGTTGGGGACTAGCGGGAGTTAATGAGCAGTTCTTC
TRBJ1-1,TRBD1,TRBV18,few,CASSPTTGLSNTEAFF,TGTGCCAGCTCACCAACGACAGGGTTATCGAACACTGAAGCTTTCTTT
TRBJ1-2,TRBD1,TRBV4-1,.,CASSQGNLDRANGYTF,TGCGCCAGCAGCCAAGGCAACTTGGACAGGGCGAATGGCTACACCTTC
TRBJ2-5,TRBD2,TRBV27,.,CASSLSVGGEGTQYF,TGTGCCAGCAGTTTATCGGTCGGGGGGGAAGGGACCCAGTACTTC
TRBJ2-7,TRBD2,TRBV6-5,once,CASSPGLAGVQQYF,TGTGCCAGCAGCCCCGGACTAGCGGGAGTTCAGCAGTACTTC
TRBJ2-3,TRBD2,TRBV10-3,.,CAISDRGGSDTQYF,TGTGCCATCAGTGATCGGGGAGGGTCAGATACGCAGTATTTT
TRBJ2-7,TRBD1,TRBV6-1,.,CASVRTGGSYEQYF,TGTGCCAGCGTCAGGACAGGGGGGTCCTACGAGCAGTACTTC
TRBJ2-1,.,TRBV29-1,.,CSVRQDRHNEQFF,TGCAGCGTTAGACAAGACAGACACAATGAGCAGTTCTTC
TRBJ2-7,.,TRBV29-1,.,CSVGGSVSEQYF,TGCAGCGTTGGCGGTAGCGTGAGCGAGCAGTACTTC
TRBJ1-2,.,TRBV14,.,CASSFAVLRGYTF,TGTGCCAGCAGTTTCGCGGTCCTGAGGGGCTACACCTTC
TRBJ2-1,TRBD2,TRBV7-9,.,CASSPGTSEWHEQFF,TGTGCCAGCAGCCCCGGGACTAGCGAATGGCATGAGCAGTTCTTC
TRBJ1-2,.,TRBV30,.,CAWSSGSYGYTF,TGTGCCTGGAGCAGCGGCAGCTATGGCTACACCTTC
TRBJ2-3,TRBD2,TRBV5-4,.,CASSPEGASGSRGDTQYF,TGTGCCAGCAGCCCGGAAGGCGCTAGCGGGAGTCGGGGGGATACGCAGTATTTT
TRBJ1-5,.,TRBV2,.,CASSEVGGNQPQHF,TGTGCCAGCAGTGAAGTGGGCGGCAATCAGCCCCAGCATTTT
TRBJ1-1,.,TRBV30,.,CAWKDIINTEAFF,TGTGCCTGGAAGGACATCATAAACACTGAAGCTTTCTTT
TRBJ2-3,.,TRBV29-1,.,CSAPQGTTDTQYF,TGCAGCGCCCCCCAGGGGACCACAGATACGCAGTATTTT
TRBJ2-7,TRBD1,TRBV6-1,.,CASRGQESFEQYF,TGTGCCAGCAGAGGACAGGAATCGTTCGAGCAGTACTTC
TRBJ2-3,TRBD2,TRBV5-1,.,CASSLRSSGSSDTQYF,TGCGCCAGCAGCTTGCGATCTAGCGGGAGTTCAGATACGCAGTATTTT
TRBJ2-3,TRBD2,TRBV9,.,CASGISGSQADTQYF,TGTGCCAGCGGGATTAGCGGGAGCCAGGCGGATACGCAGTATTTT
TRBJ2-1,TRBD2,TRBV15,.,CATSRGPGERGLGFF,TGTGCCACCAGCAGAGGTCCTGGTGAGCGGGGCCTAGGGTTCTTC
TRBJ2-7,.,TRBV6-5,.,CASIPPGGLEQYF,TGTGCCAGCATTCCCCCAGGGGGGCTCGAGCAGTACTTC
TRBJ1-2,.,TRBV19,.,CASSLRMNMLNYGYTF,TGTGCCAGTAGCTTACGAATGAACATGTTAAACTATGGCTACACCTTC
TRBJ1-4,.,TRBV6-1,.,CASSQGGFGGEKLFF,TGTGCCAGCAGTCAAGGGGGGTTCGGGGGTGAAAAACTGTTTTTT
TRBJ2-5,TRBD2,TRBV9,.,CASSVEREGGETQYF,TGTGCCAGCAGCGTAGAGCGGGAGGGGGGAGAGACCCAGTACTTC
TRBJ2-1,.,TRBV15,.,CATSYPGTEGSYNEQFF,TGTGCCACCAGTTACCCGGGAACGGAAGGATCCTACAATGAGCAGTTCTTC
TRBJ2-6,.,TRBV7-2,.,CASIRFPGVGANVLTF,TGTGCCAGCATCCGATTCCCAGGGGTCGGGGCCAACGTCCTGACTTTC
TRBJ2-4,TRBD2,TRBV19,.,CASSTGLAYGNIQYF,TGTGCCAGTAGTACGGGACTAGCTTATGGAAACATTCAGTACTTC
TRBJ2-1,.,TRBV14,.,CASSQLPGTYNEQFF,TGTGCCAGCAGCCAACTACCCGGGACTTACAATGAGCAGTTCTTC
TRBJ1-4,.,TRBV11-2,once,CASSITPGLGNEKLFF,TGTGCCAGCAGCATAACTCCGGGACTAGGGAATGAAAAACTGTTTTTT
TRBJ1-6,.,TRBV10-1,.,CASRGEQPPSPLHF,TGCGCCAGCAGGGGTGAACAGCCTCCTTCACCCCTCCACTTT
TRBJ2-1,.,TRBV10-3,few,CAISGQPGNNEQFF,TGTGCCATCAGTGGTCAGCCAGGAAACAATGAGCAGTTCTTC
TRBJ1-1,TRBD1,TRBV28,.,CASSLGVQGARTEAFF,TGTGCCAGCAGTTTAGGGGTCCAGGGGGCGAGAACTGAAGCTTTCTTT
TRBJ2-2,TRBD2,TRBV27,.,CASSLFPGGVAGDTGELFF,TGTGCCAGCAGTTTATTCCCCGGGGGGGTAGCGGGAGACACCGGGGAGCTGTTTTTT
TRBJ2-7,.,TRBV4-3,.,CASSQQARGEYEQYF,TGCGCCAGCAGCCAACAAGCCAGGGGAGAGTACGAGCAGTACTTC